What follows describes a single T cell receptor (beta chain). The V gene lost 0 bases and the J gene lost 0 bases, with 19 bases spanning the gap. The CDR3 sequence is 19 residues long. Germline V gene lookup returns CDR1 LGHDT and CDR2 YNNKEL (reference sequence). Sequencing used immunoSEQ multiplex PCR; TCRdb keeps in-frame clones, though not all of them. The data show approximately 670,000 clones, 75% to 90% seen once. This sample stems from a study of blood T cell repertoires in COVID-19. Sample: peripheral blood. This chain joins TRBV3-1 (or the pseudogene TRBV3-2) and TRBJ2-3; D gene ambiguous. The receptor was derived from a woman aged 18-29 years with acute or convalescent COVID-19. This chain's CDR3 is CASSQDLGRSQSSTDTQYF. Written as DNA, the CDR3 is TGTGCCAGCAGCCAAGATCTTGGTAGGAGCCAGTCTAGCACAGATACGCAGTATTTT.